This T cell receptor beta chain came from a study of Graves' ophthalmopathy and Graves' hyperthyroidism. Overall study context: Ahead of any treatment, peripheral blood was obtained at the initial diagnosis.

Per germline, CDR1 DFQATT and CDR2 SNEGSKA (reference sequence). With 3 bases removed from V and 7 bases from J, the gap between germline ends came to 15 bases. The CDR3 runs 13 residues. This clonotype appeared many times. No antigen is known for it. Beta-chain TCR CDR3 regions were amplified from RNA transcripts. Second-round multiplex PCR followed a first-round RT-PCR using HTBI primers. MiXCR was run by TCRdb on the multiplex PCR reads, yielding one entry per CDR3 protein. Among about 390,000 distinct CDR3 sequences, less than 20% were seen once, and the ten largest hold 5.5% to 7%. Other autoimmune diseases, uncontrolled infections, pregnancy and lactation each led to patient exclusion. Study conclusions and caveats: In separating ophthalmopathy from stable hyperthyroidism, a 13-signature model achieved roughly 87% sensitivity and 75% to 84% specificity.

This clonotype originated in a woman between 18 and 29 years old with stable Graves' hyperthyroidism. Sequenced: peripheral blood. The rearrangement uses TRBV20-1 and TRBJ1-1, with a possible D match to TRBD1 (5 bases). The CDR3 DNA reads TGCAGTGCTAGCGTCGGTGGGGGGGATGAAGCTTTCTTT. As protein: CSASVGGGDEAFF.